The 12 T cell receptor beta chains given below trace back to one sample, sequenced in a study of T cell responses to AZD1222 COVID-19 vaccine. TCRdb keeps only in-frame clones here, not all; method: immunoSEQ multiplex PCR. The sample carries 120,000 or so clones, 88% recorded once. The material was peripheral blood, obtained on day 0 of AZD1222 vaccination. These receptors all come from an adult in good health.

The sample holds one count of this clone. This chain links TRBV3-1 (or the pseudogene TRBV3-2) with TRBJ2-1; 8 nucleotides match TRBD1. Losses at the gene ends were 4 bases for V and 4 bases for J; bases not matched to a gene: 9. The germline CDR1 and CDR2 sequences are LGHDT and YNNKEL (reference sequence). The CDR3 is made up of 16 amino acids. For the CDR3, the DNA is TGTGCCAGCAGCCTACAAGGGACAGGCCAATACAATGAGCAGTTCTTC. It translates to CASSLQGTGQYNEQFF.

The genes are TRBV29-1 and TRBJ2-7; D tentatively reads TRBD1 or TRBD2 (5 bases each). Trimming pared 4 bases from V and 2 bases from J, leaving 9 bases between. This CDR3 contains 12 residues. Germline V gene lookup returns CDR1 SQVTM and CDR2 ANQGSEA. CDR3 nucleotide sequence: TGCAGCGTTGGGGGGAGTCCCTACGAGCAGTACTTC. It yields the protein CSVGGSPYEQYF.

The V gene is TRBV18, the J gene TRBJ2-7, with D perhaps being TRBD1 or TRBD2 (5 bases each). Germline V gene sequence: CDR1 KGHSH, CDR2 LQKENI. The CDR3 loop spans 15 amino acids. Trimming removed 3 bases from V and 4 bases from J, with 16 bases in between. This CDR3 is CASSPPDGTPYEQYF. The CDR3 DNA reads TGTGCCAGCTCACCGCCGGACGGGACCCCTTACGAGCAGTACTTC.

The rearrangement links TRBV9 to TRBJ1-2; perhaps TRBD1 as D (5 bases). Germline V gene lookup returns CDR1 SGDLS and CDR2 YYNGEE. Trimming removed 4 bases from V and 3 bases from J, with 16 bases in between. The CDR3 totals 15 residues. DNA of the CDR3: TGTGCCAGCAGCCCGACCCAGGGCCGCGACTATGGCTACACCTTC. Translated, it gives CASSPTQGRDYGYTF.

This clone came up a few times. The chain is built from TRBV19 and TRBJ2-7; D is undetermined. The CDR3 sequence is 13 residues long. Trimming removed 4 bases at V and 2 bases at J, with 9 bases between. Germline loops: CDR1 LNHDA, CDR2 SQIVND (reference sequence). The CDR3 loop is CASSTLGAYEQYF. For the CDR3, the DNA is TGTGCCAGTAGTACCCTTGGAGCCTACGAGCAGTACTTC. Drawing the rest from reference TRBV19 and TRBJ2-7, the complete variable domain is DGGITQSPKYLFRKEGQNVTLSCEQNLNHDAMYWYRQDPGQGLRLIYYSQIVNDFQKGDIAEGYSVSREKKESFPLTVTSAQKNPTAFYLCASSTLGAYEQYFGPGTRLTVT.

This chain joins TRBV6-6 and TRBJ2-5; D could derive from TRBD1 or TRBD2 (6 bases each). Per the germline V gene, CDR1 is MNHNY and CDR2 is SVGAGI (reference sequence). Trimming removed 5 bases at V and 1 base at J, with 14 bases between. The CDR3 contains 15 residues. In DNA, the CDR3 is TGTGCCAGCAGTACCGAGGGGGGCCTCCAAGAGACCCAGTACTTC. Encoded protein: CASSTEGGLQETQYF.

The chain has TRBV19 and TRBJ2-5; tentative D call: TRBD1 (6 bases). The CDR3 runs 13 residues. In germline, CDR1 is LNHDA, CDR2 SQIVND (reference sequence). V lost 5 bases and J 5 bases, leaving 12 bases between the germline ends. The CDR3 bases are TGTGCCAGTAGTGTGAACAGGGTGGAGACCCAGTACTTC. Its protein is CASSVNRVETQYF. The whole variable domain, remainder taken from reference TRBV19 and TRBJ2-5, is DGGITQSPKYLFRKEGQNVTLSCEQNLNHDAMYWYRQDPGQGLRLIYYSQIVNDFQKGDIAEGYSVSREKKESFPLTVTSAQKNPTAFYLCASSVNRVETQYFGPGTRLLVL.

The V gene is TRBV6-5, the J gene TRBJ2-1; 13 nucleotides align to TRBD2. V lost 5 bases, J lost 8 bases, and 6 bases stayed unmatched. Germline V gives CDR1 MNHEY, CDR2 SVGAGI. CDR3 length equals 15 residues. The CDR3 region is CASSLTSGGRDEQFF. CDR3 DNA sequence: TGTGCCAGCAGTCTGACTAGCGGGGGGAGGGATGAGCAGTTCTTC.

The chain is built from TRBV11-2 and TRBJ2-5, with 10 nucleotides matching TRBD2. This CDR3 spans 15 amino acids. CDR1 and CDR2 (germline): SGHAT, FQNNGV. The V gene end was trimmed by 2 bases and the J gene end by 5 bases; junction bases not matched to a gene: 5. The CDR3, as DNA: TGTGCCAGCAGCTTAAAGCGGGGGGGCCCTGAGACCCAGTACTTC. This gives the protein CASSLKRGGPETQYF.

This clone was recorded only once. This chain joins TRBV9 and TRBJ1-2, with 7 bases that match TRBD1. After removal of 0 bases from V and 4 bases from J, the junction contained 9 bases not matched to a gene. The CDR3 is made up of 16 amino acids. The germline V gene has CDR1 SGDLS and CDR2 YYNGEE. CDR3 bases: TGTGCCAGCAGCGTAGGTGGCGGGACAGCCGGCTATGGCTACACCTTC. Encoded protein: CASSVGGGTAGYGYTF.

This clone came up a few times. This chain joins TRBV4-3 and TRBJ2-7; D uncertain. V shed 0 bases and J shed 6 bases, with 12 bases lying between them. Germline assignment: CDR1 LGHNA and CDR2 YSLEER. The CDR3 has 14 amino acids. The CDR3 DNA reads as TGCGCCAGCAGCCAAGATGGCATCGGTGGCGAGCAGTACTTC. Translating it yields CASSQDGIGGEQYF.

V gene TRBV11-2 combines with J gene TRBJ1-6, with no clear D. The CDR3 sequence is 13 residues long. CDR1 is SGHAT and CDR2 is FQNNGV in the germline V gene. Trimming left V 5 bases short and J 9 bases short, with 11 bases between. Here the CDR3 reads CASSRGRISPLHF. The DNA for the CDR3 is TGTGCCAGCAGCCGTGGCAGGATTTCACCCCTCCACTTT.